This T cell receptor beta chain comes out of a study of blood T cells in healthy people across ages. Regarding this clonotype: Its specificity is unknown.

Study-level findings and limits: The study regarded diversity estimates from one million T cells as underestimates. In long-lived donors, naive CD4+ cell counts and diversity exceeded those of aged donors.

All donors came from Russia, were Caucasian and healthy, and spanned ages roughly 6 to 95. Researchers collected about 9.7 milliliters of peripheral blood from every single donor. Primed by a sample-barcoded 5' primer and a J-beta primer mix, a second PCR proceeded for roughly 6 to 12 cycles. TCRdb re-called the 5' RACE reads with MiXCR, one entry per CDR3 protein. The table has approximately 1,100,000 distinct CDR3 sequences, around 45% seen once. Per germline, CDR1 SGDLS and CDR2 YYNGEE. The CDR3 is 15 residues long. V gave up 0 bases and J gave up 5 bases, with 12 bases separating them. The sequence derives from a woman aged 60-75 years in good health. Sequenced sample: blood. The chain links TRBV9 to TRBJ2-1; D is possibly TRBD2 (6 bases). CDR3 amino acids: CASSVEDYPHNEQFF. The DNA of the CDR3 is TGTGCCAGCAGCGTAGAGGACTACCCGCACAATGAGCAGTTCTTC.